Presented here are 20 T cell receptor beta chains from one specimen sequenced in a study of blood T cell repertoires in COVID-19. Generated by immunoSEQ multiplex PCR, the TCRdb table keeps only in-frame clones and is missing some. The profile shows about 140,000 clones, about 80% of them singletons. Input material: peripheral blood. The source is a woman aged 60-70 years with acute or convalescent COVID-19.

The chain's CDR3 is CASSYSGRPYEQYF. The CDR3 DNA reads TGTGCCAGCAGTTACAGCGGGAGGCCCTACGAGCAGTACTTC. The chain is built from TRBV28 and TRBJ2-7, with 9 bases lining up with TRBD2. The germline CDR1 and CDR2 sequences are MDHEN and SYDVKM. The V gene end was trimmed by 4 bases and the J gene end by 2 bases; junction bases not matched to a gene: 3. The CDR3 is made up of 14 amino acids.

V usage is TRBV6-5 and J usage is TRBJ2-5, with TRBD1 as a possible D gene (6 bases). There are 14 residues in the CDR3. Germline V gene data show CDR1 as MNHEY and CDR2 as SVGAGI. V was shortened by 11 bases and J by 7 bases, with 23 bases between the two germline ends. The chain's CDR3 is CAVRTREGVGTQYF. For the CDR3, the DNA is TGTGCCGTCAGGACTCGCGAGGGGGTCGGGACCCAGTACTTC.

The genes are TRBV28 and TRBJ2-1, with 11 bases matching TRBD2. V gave up 9 bases and J gave up 6 bases; unmatched junction bases: 7. The CDR3 has 14 amino acids. Looked up from germline, CDR1 is MDHEN and CDR2 is SYDVKM. CDR3 DNA: TGTGCCAGTGGTATAGCGGGAGGGCCCAATGAGCAGTTCTTC. It codes for CASGIAGGPNEQFF.

V gene TRBV5-1 combines with J gene TRBJ2-7, with 11 bases aligning to TRBD2. In germline, CDR1 is SGHRS, CDR2 YFSETQ. This CDR3 comprises 15 residues. Losses at the gene ends were 4 bases for V and 3 bases for J; bases not matched to a gene: 6. Here the CDR3 reads CASSRGLADLYEQYF. In nucleotides, the CDR3 is TGCGCCAGCAGCAGGGGACTAGCGGACCTCTACGAGCAGTACTTC.

CDR3 in DNA: TGCGCCAGCAGTCAATTCTGCAAGGACAGCACGAACACCGGGGAGCTGTTTTTT. Translating it yields CASSQFCKDSTNTGELFF. V gene TRBV23-1 combines with J gene TRBJ2-2, with a possible D match to TRBD1 (6 bases). TRBV23-1 is assigned to the ORF class and has an uncertain function. The CDR3 covers 18 residues. The germline V and J ends were trimmed by 1 base and 0 bases, with 15 bases remaining between them.

This clone was detected only once. This chain links TRBV4-3 with TRBJ2-7; 9 bases are a match to TRBD1. Trimming cost V 4 bases and J 2 bases; bases outside gene matches: 3. Germline assignment: CDR1 LGHNA and CDR2 YSLEER. CDR3 length: 14 residues. CDR3 sequence: CASSPGTGTYEQYF. As DNA, the CDR3 is TGCGCCAGCAGCCCTGGGACAGGGACCTACGAGCAGTACTTC.

The gene calls are TRBV29-1 and TRBJ1-4; the D gene is possibly TRBD1 (6 bases). This CDR3 region has 13 residues. Germline assignment: CDR1 SQVTM and CDR2 ANQGSEA. Trimming removed 7 bases at V and 8 bases at J, with 17 bases between. The CDR3 loop reads CSARRGFDEKLFF. CDR3 nucleotides: TGCAGCGCCAGAAGGGGGTTTGACGAAAAACTGTTTTTT. The entire variable domain, with the rest obtained from reference TRBV29-1 and TRBJ1-4, is as follows: SAVISQKPSRDICQRGTSLTIQCQVDSQVTMMFWYRQQPGQSLTLIATANQGSEATYESGFVIDKFPISRPNLTFSTLTVSNMSPEDSSIYLCSARRGFDEKLFFGSGTQLSVL.

The rearrangement joins TRBV11-1 to TRBJ1-5; D unresolved. Trimming cost V 1 base and J 0 bases, with 4 bases left between them. CDR1 is SGHAT and CDR2 is FQDESV in the germline V gene (reference sequence). This CDR3 region has 14 residues. The CDR3 sequence is CASSLGPSNQPQHF. In DNA form, the CDR3 reads TGTGCCAGCAGCTTAGGGCCTAGCAATCAGCCCCAGCATTTT.

This chain joins TRBV7-9 and TRBJ2-2; tentatively, D is TRBD2 (5 bases). Germline values: CDR1 SEHNR, CDR2 FQNEAQ (reference sequence). The CDR3 is 12 amino acids. V lost 7 bases, J lost 8 bases, and 11 bases lay in between. The CDR3 sequence: CASTPGIGELFF. The CDR3 region has the DNA TGTGCCAGCACCCCGGGAATTGGGGAGCTGTTTTTT.

The chain couples TRBV14 to TRBJ1-1; D is possibly TRBD1 (6 bases). This CDR3 is built from 14 residues. Looked up from germline, CDR1 is SGHDN and CDR2 is FVKESK. With 1 base removed from V and 8 bases from J, the gap between germline ends came to 14 bases. The CDR3: CASSQVKVGTEAFF. As DNA, the CDR3 is TGTGCCAGCAGCCAAGTCAAAGTCGGGACAGAAGCTTTCTTT.

The genes are TRBV4-1 and TRBJ2-7; possible D gene TRBD2, 6 bases. The CDR3 length is 15 residues. Germline-derived CDR1 and CDR2 are MGHRA and YSYEKL. V lost 1 base, J lost 4 bases, and 14 bases lay in between. The CDR3 spells CASSQVTGVVYEQYF. The CDR3 DNA reads TGCGCCAGCAGCCAAGTCACGGGAGTCGTATACGAGCAGTACTTC.

Notes on this clone: Compared with germline, one end of the junction differs, possibly owing to a read error. This chain links TRBV6-1 with TRBJ2-1; weak D call: TRBD1 (6 bases). The CDR3 covers 14 residues. Germline loops: CDR1 MNHNS, CDR2 SASEGT. The DNA of the CDR3 is TGTGCCAGCAGTGAGCTCACCGACGGGACAAAAGGGGTCTTC. Amino acids: CASSELTDGTKGVF.

This sequence joins TRBV28 and TRBJ2-2; TRBD1 might be the D (5 bases). Germline V gene data show CDR1 as MDHEN and CDR2 as SYDVKM. The V gene lost 4 bases and the J gene lost 4 bases, with 7 bases spanning the gap. The CDR3 consists of 13 residues. CDR3 sequence (DNA): TGTGCCAGCAGTTATACAGGCACCGGGGAGCTGTTTTTT. As protein: CASSYTGTGELFF.

The chain couples TRBV28 to TRBJ2-1; TRBD1 aligns across 8 bases. With 6 bases clipped from V and 9 bases from J, the junction kept 7 bases outside the gene matches. Germline CDR1 MDHEN, CDR2 SYDVKM. This CDR3 comprises 13 residues. The CDR3 sequence is CASRRQGKVEQFF. The DNA of the CDR3 is TGTGCCAGCAGGCGACAGGGGAAGGTTGAGCAGTTCTTC.

This chain connects TRBV29-1 to TRBJ1-1; maybe TRBD1 (6 bases). The CDR3 covers 12 residues. Germline loops: CDR1 SQVTM, CDR2 ANQGSEA. Trimming took off 4 bases at V and 2 bases at J, with 8 bases between the two ends. CDR3 coding DNA: TGCAGCGTTGGACAGGCTAACACTGAAGCTTTCTTT. Its translation: CSVGQANTEAFF. Full variable domain (missing parts from reference TRBV29-1 and TRBJ1-1): SAVISQKPSRDICQRGTSLTIQCQVDSQVTMMFWYRQQPGQSLTLIATANQGSEATYESGFVIDKFPISRPNLTFSTLTVSNMSPEDSSIYLCSVGQANTEAFFGQGTRLTVV.

The V call is TRBV4-1, the J call TRBJ2-3; tentative D call: TRBD2 (6 bases). This CDR3 comprises 15 residues. Germline V gene data show CDR1 as MGHRA and CDR2 as YSYEKL. V gave up 1 base and J gave up 4 bases, with 12 bases separating them. CDR3 nucleotide sequence: TGCGCCAGCAGCCAAGTCGGTAGCGGCGCAGATACGCAGTATTTT. Its protein is CASSQVGSGADTQYF.

Here the CDR3 reads CASIQGLPGNTIYF. In DNA form, the CDR3 reads TGTGCCAGCATCCAGGGGCTTCCTGGAAACACCATATATTTT. This rearrangement joins TRBV28 to TRBJ1-3; D perhaps matches TRBD1 (6 bases). This CDR3 has 14 residues. Per germline, CDR1 MDHEN and CDR2 SYDVKM. Trimming took 7 bases from V and 2 from J, leaving 12 bases between them.

The chain recombines TRBV9 with TRBJ1-6, with TRBD1 matching over 11 bases. This CDR3 has 14 amino acids. The junction had 3 bases not matched to a gene; V was cut back by 4 bases and J by 9 bases. CDR1 and CDR2 (germline): SGDLS, YYNGEE. The CDR3 loop is CASSPGTGGSPLHF. CDR3 in DNA: TGTGCCAGCAGCCCCGGGACAGGGGGTTCACCCCTCCACTTT.

In this sample, this clone turned up once. This sequence joins TRBV11-3 and TRBJ1-1; D might be TRBD1 (5 bases). Germline CDR1 is SGHNT and CDR2 is YENEEA. The CDR3 has 13 amino acids. V lost 1 base, J lost 6 bases, and 9 bases lay in between. The CDR3 protein is CASSLVRAPEAFF. Here the CDR3 DNA reads TGTGCCAGCAGCTTAGTCAGGGCGCCTGAAGCTTTCTTT.

The chain recombines TRBV27 with TRBJ1-3; TRBD1 matches 7 bases. There are 15 residues in the CDR3. J was trimmed by 0 bases and V by 4 bases; bases with no gene match: 3. Germline CDR1 is MNHEY and CDR2 is SMNVEV (reference sequence). The CDR3 nucleotides read TGTGCCAGCAGTTACGACAGGGACTCTGGAAACACCATATATTTT. Protein: CASSYDRDSGNTIYF.